The 2 T cell receptor beta chains presented below share a single source sample, sequenced in a study of CD8 T cells in ankylosing spondylitis. MiXCR, run by TCRdb on the 5' RACE reads, gives a single entry per CDR3 protein. Of about 460,000 distinct CDR3 sequences listed, approximately 5% were seen once; the top ten hold roughly 3.5%. General study findings and limits: Ankylosing spondylitis blood seemed to carry a telltale TCR beta motif made of seven or eight highly homologous variants.

These receptors have no known antigen. Sequenced: blood, either unsorted or a sorted T cell fraction (not recorded which). These receptors all stem from a male donor with ankylosing spondylitis.

This clonotype has at least ten counts. The rearrangement joins TRBV5-1 to TRBJ2-4; unclear D gene. This CDR3 region has 14 residues. Trimming shortened V by 0 bases and J by 7 bases, and 11 bases separated the two germline ends. The V gene's germline CDR1 is SGHRS and CDR2 YFSETQ. The CDR3, as DNA: TGCGCCAGCAGCTTGGAGTTGGCCAGCAACATTCAGTACTTC. Protein: CASSLELASNIQYF. Variable domain in full (rest from reference TRBV5-1 and TRBJ2-4): KAGVTQTPRYLIKTRGQQVTLSCSPISGHRSVSWYQQTPGQGLQFLFEYFSETQRNKGNFPGRFSGRQFSNSRSEMNVSTLELGDSALYLCASSLELASNIQYFGAGTRLSVL.

This clonotype has ten or more counts. The J gene is TRBJ2-3, the V gene TRBV4-3; 7 positions match TRBD1. The CDR3 consists of 18 residues. Per germline, CDR1 LGHNA and CDR2 YSLEER. The J segment lost 3 bases and the V segment lost 3 bases, leaving 15 bases of the junction unmatched. CDR3 protein: CASSHLIGGPMETDTQYF. The CDR3 DNA reads TGCGCCAGCAGCCATCTGATAGGGGGCCCCATGGAGACAGATACGCAGTATTTT.